This T cell receptor (beta chain) stems from a study of cytomegalovirus exposure and HLA in healthy donors. Study background: Among the approximately 400 donors who were genotyped, about 79% fell in the genetic ancestry cluster that is associated with self-reported Caucasian donors.

This clone turned up a few times. The antigen is undetermined. V was cut by 4 bases and J by 7 bases, with 16 bases left in between. The CDR3 is 14 residues long. Per the germline V gene, CDR1 is GTSNPN and CDR2 is SVGIG (reference sequence). Study conclusions and caveats: Across donors, presence/absence analyses took sequencing depth to be roughly uniform.

A multiplex PCR was run with 60 Vbeta primers and 13 Jbeta primers. Method: immunoSEQ multiplex PCR; TCRdb's copy keeps in-frame clones and lacks some. Seen here are over 45,000 clones, about 83% observed once, and the top ten hold 4.3%. The TCR was taken from a young man in good health and CMV-seronegative. This chain connects TRBV30 to TRBJ1-4, with a weak D call TRBD1 (6 bases). The specimen was PBMCs. The CDR3 reads CAWKVVGAVEKLFF. The CDR3 nucleotides read TGTGCCTGGAAGGTTGTGGGGGCGGTTGAAAAACTGTTTTTT. Combining the CDR3 with reference TRBV30 and TRBJ1-4 gives the whole variable domain SQTIHQWPATLVQPVGSPLSLECTVEGTSNPNLYWYRQAAGRGLQLLFYSVGIGQISSEVPQNLSASRPQDRQFILSSKKLLLSDSGFYLCAWKVVGAVEKLFFGSGTQLSVL.